Listed below are T cell receptor beta chains from one sample, sequenced in a study of blood T cell repertoires in COVID-19. Libraries were prepared by immunoSEQ multiplex PCR; TCRdb keeps only in-frame clonotypes and omits some of them. Here the sample spans approximately 40,000 clones, around 90% being singletons. Sequences were obtained from peripheral blood. The receptors shown here come from a man between 60 and 75 years old with acute or convalescent COVID-19. The CDR3 runs from the conserved cysteine through the conserved F or W. Each record gives: J gene, V gene, CDR3 protein.

j_call: TRBJ2-2
v_call: TRBV9
cdr3_aa: CASSGRGTGELFF

j_call: TRBJ1-1
v_call: TRBV10-3
cdr3_aa: CAIRGTAANTEAFF

j_call: TRBJ1-1
v_call: TRBV28
cdr3_aa: CASLPGGNTEAFF

j_call: TRBJ2-2
v_call: TRBV3-1/TRBV3-2
cdr3_aa: CASSQGDSRTGELFF

j_call: TRBJ2-1
v_call: TRBV3-1/TRBV3-2
cdr3_aa: CASSPDPGTGVLNEQFF

j_call: TRBJ2-3
v_call: TRBV24-1
cdr3_aa: CATSRERTDTQYF

j_call: TRBJ1-1
v_call: TRBV6-5
cdr3_aa: CASSHARRAAFF

j_call: TRBJ2-5
v_call: TRBV7-8
cdr3_aa: CASSFWRGGQETQYF

j_call: TRBJ2-4
v_call: TRBV28
cdr3_aa: CASSLPGGKRNIQYF

j_call: TRBJ2-5
v_call: TRBV6-2/TRBV6-3
cdr3_aa: CASSYYLGSGKEETQYF

j_call: TRBJ2-1
v_call: TRBV18
cdr3_aa: CASSPDLGQTLNEQFF

j_call: TRBJ1-1
v_call: TRBV28
cdr3_aa: CASSFWQGTSNTEAFF

j_call: TRBJ2-3
v_call: TRBV3-1/TRBV3-2
cdr3_aa: CASSQVGGSATDTQYF

j_call: TRBJ1-2
v_call: TRBV6-5
cdr3_aa: CASSYGQNYYGYTF

j_call: TRBJ2-1
v_call: TRBV5-1
cdr3_aa: CASSDYKQGATYNEQFF

j_call: TRBJ2-5
v_call: TRBV6-2/TRBV6-3
cdr3_aa: CASSFRDNRETQYF

j_call: TRBJ2-3
v_call: TRBV11-3
cdr3_aa: CASSLGRPGSDTQYF

j_call: TRBJ2-1
v_call: TRBV4-1
cdr3_aa: CASSQYTEQFF

j_call: TRBJ1-1
v_call: TRBV19
cdr3_aa: CASNGQMNTEAFF

j_call: TRBJ2-2
v_call: TRBV25-1
cdr3_aa: CASSGVGTSGTGELFF

j_call: TRBJ1-1
v_call: TRBV6-5
cdr3_aa: CASRDGQGTEAFF